The sequence of this TCR beta chain was determined in a study of chronic HIV infection and antiretroviral therapy. Only a few counts were recorded for this clonotype. CDR3 length: 16 residues. Trimming took 0 bases from V and 2 from J; bases not matched to a gene: 0. The germline gives CDR1 LGHNA, CDR2 YNFKEQ. TCRdb independently ran MiXCR on the 5' RACE reads; one entry per CDR3 protein. This sample has over 40,000 distinct CDR3 sequences; about 20% occur once, and the top ten carry around 2.8%. The chain recombines TRBV4-2 with TRBJ2-5; the match to TRBD2 covers 13 bases. Sequenced sample: peripheral blood. The sequence was collected from an adult who had HIV and had not received antiretroviral therapy, or was an uninfected healthy control (not recorded which). The CDR3 DNA sequence: TGTGCCAGCAGCCAAGAGGGACTAGCGGGACAAGAGACCCAGTACTTC. Translated: CASSQEGLAGQETQYF.